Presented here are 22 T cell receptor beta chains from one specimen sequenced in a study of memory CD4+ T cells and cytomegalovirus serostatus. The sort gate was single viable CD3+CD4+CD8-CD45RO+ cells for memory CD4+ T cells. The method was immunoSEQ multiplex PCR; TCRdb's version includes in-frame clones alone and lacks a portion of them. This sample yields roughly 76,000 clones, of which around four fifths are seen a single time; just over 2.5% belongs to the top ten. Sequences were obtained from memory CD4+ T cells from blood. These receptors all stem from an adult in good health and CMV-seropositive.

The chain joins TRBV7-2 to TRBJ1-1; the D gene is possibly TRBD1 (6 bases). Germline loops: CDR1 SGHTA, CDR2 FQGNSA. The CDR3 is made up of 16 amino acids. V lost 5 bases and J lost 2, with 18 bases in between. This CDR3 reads CASSRHSRQANTEAFF. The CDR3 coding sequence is TGTGCCAGCAGCCGCCACTCCAGACAGGCTAACACTGAAGCTTTCTTT.

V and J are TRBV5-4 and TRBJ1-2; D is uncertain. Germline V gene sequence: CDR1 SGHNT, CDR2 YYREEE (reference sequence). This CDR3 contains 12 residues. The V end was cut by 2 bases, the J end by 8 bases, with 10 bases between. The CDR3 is CASSFRVTGYTF. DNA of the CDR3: TGTGCCAGCAGCTTCCGGGTCACGGGCTACACCTTC.

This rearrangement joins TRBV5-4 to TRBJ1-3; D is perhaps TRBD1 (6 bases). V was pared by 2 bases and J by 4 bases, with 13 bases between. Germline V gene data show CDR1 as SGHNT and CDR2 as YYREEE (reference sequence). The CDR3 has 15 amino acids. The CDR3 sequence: CASSFRGGAGNTIYF. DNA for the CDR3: TGTGCCAGCAGCTTCCGTGGGGGGGCCGGAAACACCATATATTTT.

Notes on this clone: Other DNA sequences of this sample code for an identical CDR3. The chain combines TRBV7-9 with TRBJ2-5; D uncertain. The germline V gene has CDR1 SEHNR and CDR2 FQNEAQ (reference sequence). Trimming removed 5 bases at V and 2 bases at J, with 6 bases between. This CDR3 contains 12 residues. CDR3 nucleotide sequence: TGTGCCAGCAGCCTCAATCAAGAGACCCAGTACTTC. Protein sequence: CASSLNQETQYF.

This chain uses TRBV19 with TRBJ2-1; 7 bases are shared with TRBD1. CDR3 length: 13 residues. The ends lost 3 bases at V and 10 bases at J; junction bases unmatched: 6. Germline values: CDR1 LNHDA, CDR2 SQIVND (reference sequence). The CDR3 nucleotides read TGTGCCAGTAGTATGGGCAGGGGGTGGGAGCAGTTCTTC. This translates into CASSMGRGWEQFF.

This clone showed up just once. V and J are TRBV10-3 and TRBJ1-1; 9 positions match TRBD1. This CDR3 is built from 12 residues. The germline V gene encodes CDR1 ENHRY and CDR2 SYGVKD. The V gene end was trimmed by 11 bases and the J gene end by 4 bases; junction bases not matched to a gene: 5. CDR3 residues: CAVQQGATEAFF. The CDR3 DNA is TGTGCCGTCCAACAGGGGGCCACTGAAGCTTTCTTT.

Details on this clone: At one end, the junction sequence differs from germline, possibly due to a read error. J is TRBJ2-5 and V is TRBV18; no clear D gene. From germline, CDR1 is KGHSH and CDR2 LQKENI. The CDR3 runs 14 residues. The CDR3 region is CASSPRQIQEPQYF. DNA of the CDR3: TGTGCCAGCTCACCCCGGCAGATCCAAGAGCCCCAGTACTTC. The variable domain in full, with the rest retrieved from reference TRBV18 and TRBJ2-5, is NAGVMQNPRHLVRRRGQEARLRCSPMKGHSHVYWYRQLPEEGLKFMVYLQKENIIDESGMPKERFSAEFPKEGPSILRIQQVVRGDSAAYFCASSPRQIQEPQYFGPGTRLLVL.

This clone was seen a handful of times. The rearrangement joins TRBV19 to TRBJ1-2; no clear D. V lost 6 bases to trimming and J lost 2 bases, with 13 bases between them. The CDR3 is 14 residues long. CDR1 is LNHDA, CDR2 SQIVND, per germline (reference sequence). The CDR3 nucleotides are TGTGCCAGTAGCCCCAGTAGGCGGAACTATGGCTACACCTTC. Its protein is CASSPSRRNYGYTF.

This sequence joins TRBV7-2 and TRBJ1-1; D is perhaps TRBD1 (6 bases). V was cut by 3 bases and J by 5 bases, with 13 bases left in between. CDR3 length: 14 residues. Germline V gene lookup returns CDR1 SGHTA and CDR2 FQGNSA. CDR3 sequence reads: CASSFLGARTEAFF. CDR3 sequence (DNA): TGTGCCAGCAGCTTTTTGGGGGCGCGGACTGAAGCTTTCTTT.

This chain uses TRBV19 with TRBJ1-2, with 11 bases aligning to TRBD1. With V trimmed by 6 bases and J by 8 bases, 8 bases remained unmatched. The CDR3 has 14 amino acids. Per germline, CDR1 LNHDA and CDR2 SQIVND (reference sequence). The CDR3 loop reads CASSEDRGRWGYTF. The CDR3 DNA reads TGTGCCAGTAGCGAGGACAGGGGGCGCTGGGGCTACACCTTC.

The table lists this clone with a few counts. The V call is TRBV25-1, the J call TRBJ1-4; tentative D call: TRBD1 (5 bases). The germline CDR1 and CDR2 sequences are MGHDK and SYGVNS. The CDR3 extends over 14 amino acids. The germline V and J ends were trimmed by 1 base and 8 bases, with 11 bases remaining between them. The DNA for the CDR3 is TGTGCCAGCAGTGAATCAGGGATGTGGGAAAAACTGTTTTTT. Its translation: CASSESGMWEKLFF.

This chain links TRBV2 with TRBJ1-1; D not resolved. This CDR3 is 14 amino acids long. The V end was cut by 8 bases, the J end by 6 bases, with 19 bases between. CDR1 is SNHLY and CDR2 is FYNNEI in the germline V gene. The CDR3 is CASEVDPHLAEAFF. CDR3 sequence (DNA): TGTGCCAGCGAGGTAGACCCACACTTAGCTGAAGCTTTCTTT.

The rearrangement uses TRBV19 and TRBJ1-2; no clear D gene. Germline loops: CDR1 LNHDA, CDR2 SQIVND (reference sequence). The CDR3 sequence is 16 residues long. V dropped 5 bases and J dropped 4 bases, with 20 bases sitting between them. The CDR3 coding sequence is TGTGCCAGTAGTCCCGGGAGGCGACTGCTCCTCTATGGCTACACCTTC. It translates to CASSPGRRLLLYGYTF.

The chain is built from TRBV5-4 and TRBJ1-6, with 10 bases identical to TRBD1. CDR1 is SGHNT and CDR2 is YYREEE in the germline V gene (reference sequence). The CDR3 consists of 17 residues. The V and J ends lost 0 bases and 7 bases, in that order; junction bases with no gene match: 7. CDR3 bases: TGTGCCAGCAGCTTGGCCGGGACAGGGGCGACCAATTCACCCCTCCACTTT. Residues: CASSLAGTGATNSPLHF.

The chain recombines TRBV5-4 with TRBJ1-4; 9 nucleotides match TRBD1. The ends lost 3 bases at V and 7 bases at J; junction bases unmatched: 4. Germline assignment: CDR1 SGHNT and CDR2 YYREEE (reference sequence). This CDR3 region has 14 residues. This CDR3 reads CASSSRQGGEKLFF. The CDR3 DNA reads TGTGCCAGCAGCTCACGACAGGGGGGTGAAAAACTGTTTTTT.

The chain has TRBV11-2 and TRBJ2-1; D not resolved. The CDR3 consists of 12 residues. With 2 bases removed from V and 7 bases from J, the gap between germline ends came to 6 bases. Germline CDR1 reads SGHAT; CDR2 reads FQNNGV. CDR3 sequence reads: CASSLRWNEQFF. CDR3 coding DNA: TGTGCCAGCAGCTTAAGGTGGAATGAGCAGTTCTTC.

CDR3 protein: CASSLGHYSGNTIYF. The DNA for the CDR3 is TGCGCCAGCAGCCTCGGACACTACTCTGGAAACACCATATATTTT. The chain has TRBV4-1 and TRBJ1-3; weak D call: TRBD1 (5 bases). CDR1 is MGHRA, CDR2 YSYEKL, per germline. V lost 4 bases and J 0 bases, leaving 10 bases between the germline ends. The CDR3 extends over 15 amino acids.

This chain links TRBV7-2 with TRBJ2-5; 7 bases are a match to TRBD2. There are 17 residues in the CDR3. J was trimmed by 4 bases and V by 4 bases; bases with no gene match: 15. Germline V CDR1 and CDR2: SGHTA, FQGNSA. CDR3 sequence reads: CASSSLKRGGPRETQYF. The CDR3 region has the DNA TGTGCCAGCAGCTCCCTCAAGCGGGGAGGGCCACGAGAGACCCAGTACTTC.

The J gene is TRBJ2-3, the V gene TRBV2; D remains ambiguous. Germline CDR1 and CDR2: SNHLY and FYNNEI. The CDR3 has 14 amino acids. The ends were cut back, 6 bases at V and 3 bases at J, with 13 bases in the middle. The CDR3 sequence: CASRGYDPTDTQYF. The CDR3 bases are TGTGCCAGCAGGGGTTATGATCCGACAGATACGCAGTATTTT.

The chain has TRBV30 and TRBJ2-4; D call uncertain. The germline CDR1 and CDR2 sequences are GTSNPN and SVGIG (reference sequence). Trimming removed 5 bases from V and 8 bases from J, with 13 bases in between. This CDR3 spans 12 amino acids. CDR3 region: CAWSLVSDIQYF. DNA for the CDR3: TGTGCCTGGTCCCTAGTGTCTGACATTCAGTACTTC.

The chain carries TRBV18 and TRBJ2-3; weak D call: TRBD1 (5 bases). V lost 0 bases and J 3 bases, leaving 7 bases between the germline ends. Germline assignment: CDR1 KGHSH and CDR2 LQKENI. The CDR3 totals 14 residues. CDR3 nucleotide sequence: TGTGCCAGCTCACCACCGGCAGGGACAGATACGCAGTATTTT. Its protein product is CASSPPAGTDTQYF.

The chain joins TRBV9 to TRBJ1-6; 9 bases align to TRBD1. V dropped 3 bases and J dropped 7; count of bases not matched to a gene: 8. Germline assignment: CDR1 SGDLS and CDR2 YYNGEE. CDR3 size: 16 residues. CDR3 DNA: TGTGCCAGCAGCGCCAACAGGGGGCCTCCGAATTCACCCCTCCACTTT. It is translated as CASSANRGPPNSPLHF.